This TCR beta chain was observed in a study of blood T cell repertoires in COVID-19. Turning to the study itself: Spain, Italy and the United States supplied samples that represented acute and convalescent COVID-19. Sources were T cells, B-cell-depleted T cells, or PBMCs; the material itself was cDNA or gDNA.

Trimming pared 4 bases from V and 4 bases from J, leaving 13 bases between. The CDR3 runs to 14 residues. Germline CDR1 and CDR2: MNHEY and SMNVEV (reference sequence). As originally analysed: Nucleated cell counts were estimated from reference gene primer amplification. Measured with immunoSEQ multiplex PCR; TCRdb has only the in-frame clones, and not every one. V, J and clone size reflect that table, while D and trimming were determined from the DNA. The table records under 150,000 clones, about 89% of them present only once. The material sequenced was peripheral blood. V and J are TRBV27 and TRBJ1-2; D ambiguous. The sequence was obtained from a man aged 50 or older with active COVID-19. The CDR3 loop is CASSSFSPSYGYTF. The CDR3 coding sequence is TGTGCCAGCAGTTCTTTTAGCCCTTCCTATGGCTACACCTTC.